The rows below give T cell receptor beta chains drawn from one sample of a study of identifying expanded T cells in peripheral blood. Using immunoSEQ multiplex PCR, the repertoire was profiled, and TCRdb retains in-frame clones only, with some absent. The top ten clones hold roughly 18% of a sample with about 53,000 clones, about 83% of them seen once. Sequencing was carried out using blood. The receptor set was obtained from a person aged 18 to 75 in good health. Both conserved end residues are part of each CDR3. A D gene is named only where the DNA matches it firmly. Size values are once, few and many counts, or a class for expanded clones, and some rows have none.

J gene | D gene | V gene | clone size | CDR3 protein | CDR3 DNA
TRBJ1-5 | - | TRBV7-6 | - | CASSLDLNQPQHF | TGTGCCAGCAGCTTAGACCTCAATCAGCCCCAGCATTTT
TRBJ1-6 | - | TRBV2 | once | CASSTTPGTGSPLHF | TGTGCCAGCAGTACTACTCCCGGGACTGGGTCACCCCTCCACTTT
TRBJ1-2 | TRBD1 | TRBV5-4 | - | CASSRPVGQGASGYTF | TGTGCCAGCAGCCGACCAGTAGGACAGGGGGCTTCTGGCTACACCTTC
TRBJ2-1 | - | TRBV29-1 | - | CSVESRGDSEQFF | TGCAGCGTTGAGTCCAGAGGTGACAGTGAGCAGTTCTTC
TRBJ2-7 | - | TRBV6-5 | - | CASSLGTRQYF | TGTGCCAGCAGCCTCGGGACACGGCAGTACTTC
TRBJ2-2 | TRBD1 | TRBV7-2 | few | CASRPGTENTGELFF | TGTGCCAGCAGGCCGGGGACAGAGAACACCGGGGAGCTGTTTTTT
TRBJ1-5 | - | TRBV7-2 | - | CASTLRGESNQPQHF | TGTGCCAGCACCCTGCGGGGTGAGAGCAATCAGCCCCAGCATTTT
TRBJ2-3 | - | TRBV18 | - | CASSQSPDSYTDTQYF | TGTGCCAGCTCACAGTCGCCGGACAGCTACACAGATACGCAGTATTTT
TRBJ2-1 | - | TRBV9 | - | CASSVAPDNNEQFF | TGTGCCAGCAGCGTAGCGCCAGATAACAATGAGCAGTTCTTC
TRBJ1-5 | - | TRBV5-4 | once | CASSFAGNQPQHF | TGTGCCAGCAGCTTTGCAGGGAATCAGCCCCAGCATTTT
TRBJ2-2 | TRBD2 | TRBV5-1 | - | CASSPKTSGAASDTGELFF | TGCGCCAGCAGCCCGAAGACTAGCGGGGCGGCATCGGACACCGGGGAGCTGTTTTTT
TRBJ1-5 | TRBD1 | TRBV4-2 | few | CASSGTGVSNQPQHF | TGTGCCAGCAGCGGGACAGGGGTCAGCAATCAGCCCCAGCATTTT
TRBJ1-2 | - | TRBV5-1 | - | CASSLGLVGDGYTF | TGCGCCAGCAGCTTGGGTTTGGTGGGGGATGGCTACACCTTC
TRBJ1-5 | - | TRBV27 | once | CASRRGVGQPQHF | TGTGCCAGCAGGAGAGGGGTCGGACAGCCCCAGCATTTT
TRBJ1-3 | TRBD1 | TRBV6-6 | - | CASSPGTGSSGNTIYF | TGTGCCAGTAGCCCCGGGACAGGGAGCTCTGGAAACACCATATATTTT
TRBJ1-4 | - | TRBV15 | - | CATSRDYPAYNEKLFF | TGTGCCACCAGCAGAGATTATCCAGCCTATAATGAAAAACTGTTTTTT
TRBJ2-5 | - | TRBV18 | - | CASSARGLLRETQYF | TGTGCCAGCTCAGCGAGGGGGTTGTTGAGAGAGACCCAGTACTTC
TRBJ1-2 | - | TRBV2 | - | CASSWTESYGYTF | TGTGCCAGCAGTTGGACAGAGTCTTATGGCTACACCTTC